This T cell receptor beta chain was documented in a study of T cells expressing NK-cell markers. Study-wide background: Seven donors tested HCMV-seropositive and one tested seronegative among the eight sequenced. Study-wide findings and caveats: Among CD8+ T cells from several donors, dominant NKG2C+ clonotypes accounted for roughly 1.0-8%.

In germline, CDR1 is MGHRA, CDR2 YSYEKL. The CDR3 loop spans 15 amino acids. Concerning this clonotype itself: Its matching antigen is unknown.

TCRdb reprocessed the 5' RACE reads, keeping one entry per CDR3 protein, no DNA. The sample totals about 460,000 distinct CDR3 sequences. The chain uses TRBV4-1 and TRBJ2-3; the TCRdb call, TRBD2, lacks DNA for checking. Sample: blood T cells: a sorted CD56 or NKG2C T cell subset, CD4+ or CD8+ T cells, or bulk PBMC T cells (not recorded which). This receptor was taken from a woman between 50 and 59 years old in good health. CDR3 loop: CASRRLAGVGDTQYF.